This record concerns one T cell receptor (beta chain) sequence. No antigen is known for it. The PCR had 60 Vbeta and 13 Jbeta primers. Repertoires were generated with immunoSEQ multiplex PCR, while TCRdb's copy carries only in-frame clones and drops some. The sample yields roughly 250,000 clones, 84% seen once. These data belong to a study of cytomegalovirus exposure and HLA in healthy donors. Whole-study results and caveats: Some segments of the V type, notably TRBV6-2 and TRBV6-3, were excluded as indistinguishable. Many donors carried some public TCRs, although rarity characterized most TCR sequences. As confirmed in vitro, three CMV-associated chains were specific for CMV antigens.

CDR3 length equals 13 residues. V was cut by 2 bases and J by 4 bases, with 8 bases left in between. The germline gives CDR1 MNHEY, CDR2 SMNVEV (reference sequence). This chain uses TRBV27 with TRBJ1-1; D unclear. The material sequenced was PBMCs. The origin of this receptor is a middle-aged woman in good health and CMV-seropositive. The CDR3 bases are TGTGCCAGCAGTTTACGCGAGGCCACTGAAGCTTTCTTT. The encoded protein is CASSLREATEAFF.